The clone carrying this TCR beta chain was observed many times. Antigen: not known. Germline CDR1 SEHNR, CDR2 FQNEAQ (reference sequence). This CDR3 region has 18 residues. Trimming cost V 5 bases and J 1 base; bases outside gene matches: 5. This record comes from a study of breast tumors, draining lymph nodes, adjacent tissues. Using its own MiXCR run on the multiplex PCR reads, TCRdb lists one record per CDR3 protein. The sample has about 200,000 distinct CDR3 sequences, about 32% seen once. Whole-study findings and limits: Tumors had less TCR diversity than lymph nodes, more than nontumor tissue.

Axillary draining lymph nodes of breast cancer patients supplied the node samples. The sequence was collected from a female donor with breast cancer. Some clones in this sample may be carry-over from other donors' samples. This chain connects TRBV7-9 to TRBJ2-1, with 16 bases lining up with TRBD2. Sequencing was done on a sample of axillary lymph node tissue. This CDR3 reads CASSLGLAGGFSYNEQFF. CDR3 bases: TGTGCCAGCAGCCTGGGACTAGCGGGAGGGTTTTCCTACAATGAGCAGTTCTTC.